The 14 T cell receptor beta chains presented below share a single source sample, sequenced in a study of post-analysis software for immune sequencing data. No antigens are known for them. Study observations and caveats: The five TRBV segments detected at higher frequency in patients than in controls included TRBV5-6, TRBV5-1 and TRBV20-1.

Unique molecular identifiers had been added to the TCR beta cDNA libraries. TCRdb re-called the PCR reads with MiXCR, one entry per CDR3 protein. The sample gives some 800,000 distinct CDR3 sequences, roughly 46% of which show up once; approximately 4.4% is in the top ten. The sample comprised blood. The receptor source for this set is a girl aged 10 to 17 with multiple sclerosis.

The V and J genes are TRBV20-1 and TRBJ2-7; 10 bases fit TRBD2. Germline trimming cut 4 bases from V and 4 bases from J; bases unmatched to any gene: 7. This CDR3 contains 14 residues. CDR1 is DFQATT, CDR2 SNEGSKA, per germline (reference sequence). CDR3 sequence: CSATSSGSRYEQYF. The DNA of the CDR3 is TGCAGTGCTACCTCTAGCGGGAGTAGGTACGAGCAGTACTTC.

The rearrangement links TRBV20-1 to TRBJ2-5, with TRBD2 identical over 10 bases. J lost 4 bases, V lost 5 bases, and 4 bases had no gene match. The CDR3 has 13 amino acids. Germline assignment: CDR1 DFQATT and CDR2 SNEGSKA (reference sequence). The CDR3 bases are TGCAGTGCTTTAGCGGGAGGTGGAGAGACCCAGTACTTC. Translated: CSALAGGGETQYF.

This clonotype came up once. The chain carries TRBV27 and TRBJ2-5; 9 bases map to TRBD2. Germline CDR1 reads MNHEY; CDR2 reads SMNVEV (reference sequence). The CDR3 consists of 16 residues. V shed 0 bases and J 1 base; nucleotides not matched to a gene: 3. CDR3 coding DNA: TGTGCCAGCAGTTTATCGCGAGCGGGAGGCCAAGAGACCCAGTACTTC. Translating it yields CASSLSRAGGQETQYF.

The gene calls are TRBV9 and TRBJ1-2; D ambiguous. The germline V gene has CDR1 SGDLS and CDR2 YYNGEE. The CDR3 length is 15 residues. V was trimmed by 0 bases and J by 2 bases, leaving 11 bases between them. The chain's CDR3 is CASSVESGPNYGYTF. Here the CDR3 DNA reads TGTGCCAGCAGCGTAGAGTCAGGTCCGAACTATGGCTACACCTTC.

On this clonotype: Since the CDR3 does not end with the conserved phenylalanine or tryptophan, this likely comes from a read error. This CDR3 reads CASSLRTSGDNEQFL. DNA of the CDR3: TGCGCCAGCAGCCTCCGGACTAGCGGAGACAATGAGCAGTTCTTA. The chain recombines TRBV5-1 with TRBJ2-1; TRBD2 agrees at 10 bases. V gave up 4 bases and J gave up 5 bases; unmatched junction bases: 6. Germline values: CDR1 SGHRS, CDR2 YFSETQ. The CDR3 totals 15 residues.

Remarks on this clonotype: Relative to the germline gene, one junction end is altered; a read error may explain this. This rearrangement joins TRBV5-1 to TRBJ1-1; D may be TRBD1 (6 bases). Germline loops: CDR1 SGHRS, CDR2 YFSETQ. The CDR3 is made up of 15 amino acids. Here the CDR3 DNA reads TGCGCCAGCAGCTTGCGTGGGGGGCTCGGTACTGAAACTTTCTTT. This gives the protein CASSLRGGLGTETFF.

The chain has TRBV15 and TRBJ2-5; no reliable D call. Germline V gene lookup returns CDR1 LNHNV and CDR2 YYDKDF (reference sequence). Trimming shortened V by 0 bases and J by 7 bases, and 15 bases separated the two germline ends. The CDR3 covers 15 residues. CDR3 residues: CATSRDHRRRGTQYF. The CDR3 region has the DNA TGTGCCACCAGCAGAGATCATAGACGCCGCGGGACCCAGTACTTC.

This clonotype has only a few counts. This chain uses TRBV29-1 with TRBJ2-1, with 7 bases lining up with TRBD2. The junction had 4 bases not matched to a gene; V was cut back by 3 bases and J by 2 bases. This CDR3 contains 14 residues. In germline, CDR1 is SQVTM, CDR2 ANQGSEA. CDR3 loop: CSVDPSGTYNEQFF. DNA of the CDR3: TGCAGCGTTGATCCTAGCGGAACCTACAATGAGCAGTTCTTC.

V gene TRBV7-9 combines with J gene TRBJ2-1; D ambiguous. V was trimmed by 1 base and J by 10 bases, leaving 20 bases between them. Germline-derived CDR1 and CDR2 are SEHNR and FQNEAQ (reference sequence). The CDR3 spans 16 residues. The chain's CDR3 is CASSLGGGSSSYEQFF. CDR3 sequence (DNA): TGTGCCAGCAGCTTAGGCGGCGGTTCGAGCTCCTACGAGCAGTTCTTC.

This clonotype was seen a few times. The V and J genes are TRBV7-8 and TRBJ2-5, with 8 bases lining up with TRBD2. The length of the CDR3 is 17 residues. Germline lookup yields CDR1 SGHVS and CDR2 FQNEAQ. V lost 1 base to trimming and J lost 1 base; unmatched junction nucleotides: 8. The CDR3 DNA is TGTGCCAGCAGCTTAGGGGGGACTAGTGGCACCCAAGAGACCCAGTACTTC. Protein product: CASSLGGTSGTQETQYF.

Turning to this clonotype: A much larger clone differs by one base, so this may be a read error. This chain connects TRBV29-1 to TRBJ1-1; D is possibly TRBD1 (5 bases). The CDR3 has 13 residues. Germline V gene sequence: CDR1 SQVTM, CDR2 ANQGSEA. The CDR3 DNA sequence: TGCGGCGTTTCGCTAGGGACCAACACTGAAGCTTTCTTT. As protein: CGVSLGTNTEAFF.

The gene calls are TRBV7-2 and TRBJ2-1; D gene uncertain. The V gene lost 2 bases and the J gene lost 0 bases, with 8 bases spanning the gap. The CDR3 is made up of 15 amino acids. Germline-derived CDR1 and CDR2 are SGHTA and FQGNSA. The CDR3: CASSLMGYSYNEQFF. Written as DNA, the CDR3 is TGTGCCAGCAGCTTAATGGGTTACTCCTACAATGAGCAGTTCTTC.

This chain links TRBV12-3 or TRBV12-4 with TRBJ2-5; no reliable D call. The J call is in doubt because the DNA end fits TRBJ2-7 better. CDR3 size: 13 residues. The CDR3 coding sequence is TGTGCCAGCAACCAACGTGGGCCGGGCGAGCAGTACTTC. The encoded protein is CASNQRGPGEQYF.

The rearrangement links TRBV12-3 or TRBV12-4 to TRBJ2-3; the D is unclear. The V end lost 1 base, the J end lost 4 bases, and 21 bases lay between the germline ends. CDR3 length: 18 residues. DNA of the CDR3: TGTGCCAGCAGTTTAGTGATGGACGACCGCCTGTTCGCAGATACGCAGTATTTT. Translating it yields CASSLVMDDRLFADTQYF.